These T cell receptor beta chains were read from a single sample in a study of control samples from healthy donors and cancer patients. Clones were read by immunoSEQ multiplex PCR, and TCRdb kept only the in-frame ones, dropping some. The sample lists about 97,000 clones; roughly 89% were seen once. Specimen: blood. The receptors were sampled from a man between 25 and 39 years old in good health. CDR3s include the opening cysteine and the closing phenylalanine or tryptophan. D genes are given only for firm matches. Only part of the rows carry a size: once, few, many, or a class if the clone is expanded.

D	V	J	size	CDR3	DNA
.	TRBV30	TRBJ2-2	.	CAWSAETSNTGELFF	TGTGCCTGGAGTGCGGAAACCTCGAACACCGGGGAGCTGTTTTTT
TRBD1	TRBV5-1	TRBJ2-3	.	CASSLADRRTDTQYF	TGCGCCAGCAGCTTGGCGGACAGGCGGACAGATACGCAGTATTTT
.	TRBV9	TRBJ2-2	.	CASSVVKGGTGELFF	TGTGCCAGCAGCGTAGTGAAGGGAGGCACCGGGGAGCTGTTTTTT
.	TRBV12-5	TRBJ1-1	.	CASGLRGASYSLNTEAFF	TGTGCTAGTGGTTTAAGAGGCGCTTCCTACTCTTTGAACACTGAAGCTTTCTTT
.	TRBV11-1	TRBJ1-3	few	CASSLDRLSQGYF	TGTGCCAGCAGCTTAGACCGACTCTCACAGGGTTATTTT
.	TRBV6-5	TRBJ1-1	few	CACRRGVNTEAFF	TGTGCCTGCCGACGGGGGGTGAACACTGAAGCTTTCTTT
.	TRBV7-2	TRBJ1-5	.	CASSKGRASNQPQHF	TGTGCCAGCAGCAAAGGCAGGGCGAGCAATCAGCCCCAGCATTTT
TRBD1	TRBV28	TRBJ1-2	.	CASRTGGQGYTF	TGTGCCAGCAGGACAGGGGGACAGGGCTACACCTTC
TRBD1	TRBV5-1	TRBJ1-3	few	CASKDLTGDHTIYF	TGCGCCAGCAAGGATTTGACAGGGGATCACACCATATATTTT
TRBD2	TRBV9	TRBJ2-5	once	CASSYGTSGSIGETQYF	TGTGCCAGCAGCTATGGGACTAGCGGGAGTATTGGAGAGACCCAGTACTTC
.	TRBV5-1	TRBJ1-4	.	CASSLEGRAGDEKLFF	TGCGCCAGCAGCTTGGAGGGCCGGGCAGGCGATGAAAAACTGTTTTTT
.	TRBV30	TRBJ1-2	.	CAWSLTSSSYGYTF	TGTGCCTGGAGCCTGACGAGTTCGAGCTATGGCTACACCTTC
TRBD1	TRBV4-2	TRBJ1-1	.	CASSQPDRGTPEAFF	TGTGCCAGCAGCCAACCGGACAGGGGGACCCCTGAAGCTTTCTTT
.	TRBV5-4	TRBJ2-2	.	CASSLGGGTGELFF	TGTGCCAGCAGCTTGGGGGGAGGAACCGGGGAGCTGTTTTTT
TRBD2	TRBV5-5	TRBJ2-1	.	CASSLPGLAAPQEFF	TGTGCCAGCAGCTTACCGGGACTAGCGGCGCCCCAGGAGTTCTTC
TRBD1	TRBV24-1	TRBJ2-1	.	CATGQAGEQFF	TGTGCCACCGGACAGGCGGGTGAGCAGTTCTTC
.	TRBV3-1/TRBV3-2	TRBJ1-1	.	CASSQTFLRALSNTEAFF	TGTGCCAGCAGCCAAACATTTTTAAGGGCCTTGAGCAACACTGAAGCTTTCTTT
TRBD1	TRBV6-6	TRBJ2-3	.	CASSAGQGTDTQYF	TGTGCCAGCAGCGCCGGACAGGGTACAGATACGCAGTATTTT
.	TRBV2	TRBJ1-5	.	CASSVGGTGTINQPQHF	TGTGCCAGCAGTGTTGGGGGAACAGGGACTATCAATCAGCCCCAGCATTTT
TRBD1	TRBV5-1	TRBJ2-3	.	CASSLAGGPDTQYF	TGCGCCAGCAGCTTGGCAGGGGGCCCAGATACGCAGTATTTT
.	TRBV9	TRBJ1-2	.	CASSVTRSGGYTF	TGTGCCAGCAGCGTAACGAGATCAGGTGGCTACACCTTC
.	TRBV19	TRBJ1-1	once	CASSRGWAGGSMNTEAFF	TGTGCCAGTAGTCGAGGATGGGCGGGGGGTTCCATGAACACTGAAGCTTTCTTT
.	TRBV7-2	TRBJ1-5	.	CASSLNYRVEQPQHF	TGTGCCAGCAGCTTGAATTACAGGGTTGAACAGCCCCAGCATTTT
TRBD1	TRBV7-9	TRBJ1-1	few	CASRFATGTANTEAFF	TGTGCCAGCAGGTTTGCGACTGGGACAGCTAACACTGAAGCTTTCTTT
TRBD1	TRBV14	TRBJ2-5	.	CASSHLGTGLYQETQYF	TGTGCCAGCAGCCACTTAGGGACAGGGCTTTACCAAGAGACCCAGTACTTC
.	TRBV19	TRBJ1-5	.	CASSIGGQPQHF	TGTGCCAGTAGTATAGGGGGGCAGCCCCAGCATTTT
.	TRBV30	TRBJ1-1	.	CAWSRATNTEAFF	TGTGCCTGGAGTAGAGCCACGAACACTGAAGCTTTCTTT
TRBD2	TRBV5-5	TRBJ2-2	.	CASSLDGGISSGELFF	TGTGCCAGCAGCTTGGACGGGGGGATATCGTCCGGGGAGCTGTTTTTT
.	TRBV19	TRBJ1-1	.	CASSRQGSNTEAFF	TGTGCCAGTTCCAGGCAGGGCTCGAACACTGAAGCTTTCTTT
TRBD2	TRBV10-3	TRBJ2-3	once	CAISEPKGSSGGGRDTQYF	TGTGCCATCAGTGAGCCGAAGGGGTCTAGCGGTGGAGGTAGAGATACGCAGTATTTT
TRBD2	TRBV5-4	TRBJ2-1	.	CASSLVRGGVNEQFF	TGTGCCAGCAGCTTGGTGCGGGGGGGGGTTAATGAGCAGTTCTTC
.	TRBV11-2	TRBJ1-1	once	CASRPTPQMNTEAFF	TGTGCCAGCAGACCGACACCGCAAATGAACACTGAAGCTTTCTTT
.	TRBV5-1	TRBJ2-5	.	CASKEPSQETQYF	TGCGCCAGCAAGGAGCCATCTCAAGAGACCCAGTACTTC
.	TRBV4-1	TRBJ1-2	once	CASSQQPGKNYGYTF	TGCGCCAGCAGCCAACAACCCGGAAAGAACTATGGCTACACCTTC
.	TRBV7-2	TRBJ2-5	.	CASSSFRGETQYF	TGTGCCAGCAGCTCTTTTCGGGGGGAGACCCAGTACTTC
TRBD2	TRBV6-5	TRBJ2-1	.	CASRDYSYNEQFF	TGTGCCAGCCGGGACTATTCTTACAATGAGCAGTTCTTC
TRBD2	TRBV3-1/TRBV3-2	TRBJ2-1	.	CASSPPGGQDEQFF	TGTGCCAGCAGCCCCCCGGGGGGGCAGGATGAGCAGTTCTTC
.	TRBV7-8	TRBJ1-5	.	CASSLVRGYSNQPQHF	TGTGCCAGCAGCTTAGTTCGGGGCTATAGCAATCAGCCCCAGCATTTT
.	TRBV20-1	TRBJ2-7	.	CSASVERDQYF	TGCAGTGCTAGTGTCGAACGGGATCAGTACTTC
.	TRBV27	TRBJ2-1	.	CATRTGSSFSEQFF	TGTGCCACTAGGACCGGGTCCTCTTTTTCTGAGCAGTTCTTC
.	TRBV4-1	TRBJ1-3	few	CASKLNLRSNTIYF	TGCGCCAGCAAACTTAACCTTCGAAGCAACACCATATATTTT
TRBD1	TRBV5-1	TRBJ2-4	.	CASSDVDRVSDIQYF	TGCGCCAGCAGCGACGTCGACAGGGTATCTGACATTCAGTACTTC